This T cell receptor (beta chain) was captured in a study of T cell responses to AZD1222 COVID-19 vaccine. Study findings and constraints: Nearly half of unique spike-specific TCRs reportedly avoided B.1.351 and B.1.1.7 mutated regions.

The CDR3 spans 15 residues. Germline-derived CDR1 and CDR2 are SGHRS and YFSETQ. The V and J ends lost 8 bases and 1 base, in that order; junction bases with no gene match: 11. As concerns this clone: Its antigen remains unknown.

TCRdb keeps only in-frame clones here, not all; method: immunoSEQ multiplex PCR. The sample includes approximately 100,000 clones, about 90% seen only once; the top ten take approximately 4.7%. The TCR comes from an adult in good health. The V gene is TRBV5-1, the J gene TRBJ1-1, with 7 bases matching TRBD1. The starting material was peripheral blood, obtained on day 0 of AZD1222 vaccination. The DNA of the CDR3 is TGCGCCAGTAGCCTCCAGGGGGGCACGAACACTGAAGCTTTCTTT. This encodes CASSLQGGTNTEAFF. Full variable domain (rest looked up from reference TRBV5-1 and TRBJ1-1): KAGVTQTPRYLIKTRGQQVTLSCSPISGHRSVSWYQQTPGQGLQFLFEYFSETQRNKGNFPGRFSGRQFSNSRSEMNVSTLELGDSALYLCASSLQGGTNTEAFFGQGTRLTVV.